This TCR beta chain came from a study of regulatory T cells in long-lasting Graves disease. To make TCR beta libraries, researchers used iRepertoire HTBI primers and Arm-PCR of CDR3 regions. Via MiXCR, TCRdb re-called the multiplex PCR reads, giving one row per CDR3 protein. The sample shows roughly 350,000 distinct CDR3 sequences, 16% of them seen only once. This clonotype was detected many times. CDR3 length: 18 amino acids. The junction had 19 bases not matched to a gene; V was cut back by 6 bases and J by 4 bases. Germline CDR1 and CDR2: SEHNR and FQNEAQ (reference sequence). Indicated time point: newly diagnosed GD, antithyroid drugs for less than 3 months. After RNA was extracted from PBMCs, the TCR library was made from it. These sequences were also reported in another study, on T cells in Graves' hyperthyroidism and ophthalmopathy.

The chain uses TRBV7-9 and TRBJ2-5, with TRBD2 matching over 8 bases. The sequence was collected from a woman under 30 with Graves disease. This specimen consisted of peripheral blood mononuclear cells (PBMCs), obtained at new diagnosis, from a patient treated with antithyroid drugs. The CDR3 sequence: CASRLDPSGRGGRETQYF. The CDR3, as DNA: TGTGCCAGCAGGCTGGATCCGAGCGGGAGAGGAGGGCGAGAGACCCAGTACTTC. Filled out from reference TRBV7-9 and TRBJ2-5, the complete variable domain reads DTGVSQNPRHKITKRGQNVTFRCDPISEHNRLYWYRQTLGQGPEFLTYFQNEAQLEKSRLLSDRFSAERPKGSFSTLEIQRTEQGDSAMYLCASRLDPSGRGGRETQYFGPGTRLLVL.